What follows describes a single T cell receptor beta chain. Its antigen remains unknown. The source of the sample is a study of T cell responses to AZD1222 COVID-19 vaccine. Regarding the study as a whole: Per reports, nearly half of all spike-specific TCRs target regions that are unmutated in variants. A mostly white British donor set with more females was recruited, and clonal diversity was possibly underestimated.

The assay was immunoSEQ multiplex PCR, and TCRdb's table has in-frame clones only and misses some. Seen here are 91,000 or so clones, 92% observed once, and the top ten hold approximately 3.1%. Germline V gene sequence: CDR1 MNHEY, CDR2 SVGAGI. With 5 bases removed from V and 4 bases from J, the gap between germline ends came to 14 bases. CDR3 length equals 14 residues. The V and J genes are TRBV6-5 and TRBJ1-1, with D unclear. This TCR derives from an adult who received the AZD1222 COVID-19 vaccine. Sample: peripheral blood, taken 28 days after the second AZD1222 dose. The CDR3, as DNA: TGTGCCAGCAGTCCAGTCCCCCCGGGCACTGAAGCTTTCTTT. Translated, it gives CASSPVPPGTEAFF.